A single sample gave rise to the 30 T cell receptor beta chains below, sequenced in a study of spatial heterogeneity in lung cancer. Their target antigens are unknown. TCRdb independently ran MiXCR on the 5' RACE reads; one entry per CDR3 protein. The table records about 10,000 distinct CDR3 sequences, about 11% of them present only once. Sample time point: sample taken at primary tumor resection. Study-level results: Mutation tallies in tumors tracked expanded intratumoral alpha and beta TCR counts.

This specimen consisted of lung tumor tissue, obtained at surgery. The receptors shown here come from a female donor with early-stage non-small cell lung cancer.

Many counts were recorded for this clonotype. CDR3 bases: TGCGCCAGCAGCTTGGCCGACCGAGGCACAGATACGCAGTATTTT. It specifies CASSLADRGTDTQYF. The chain links TRBV5-1 to TRBJ2-3, with no clear D. This CDR3 has 15 amino acids. Germline values: CDR1 SGHRS, CDR2 YFSETQ. V was clipped by 0 bases and J by 1 base, with 9 bases between them.

This clonotype was seen many times. This chain connects TRBV7-2 to TRBJ2-7; 12 bases line up with TRBD2. Germline V gene lookup returns CDR1 SGHTA and CDR2 FQGNSA. The CDR3 is 16 amino acids. V trimming: 5 bases; J trimming: 4 bases; junction bases outside the gene matches: 9. CDR3 coding DNA: TGTGCCAGCAGCCAATTTGCGACTAGCGGGGGATACGAGCAGTACTTC. Its protein is CASSQFATSGGYEQYF.

This clonotype has ten or more counts. The rearrangement uses TRBV30 and TRBJ2-7, with 7 bases identical to TRBD2. V shed 3 bases and J 3 bases; nucleotides not matched to a gene: 5. The CDR3 has 13 amino acids. The V gene's germline CDR1 is GTSNPN and CDR2 SVGIG (reference sequence). The chain's CDR3 is CAWSLSGGYEQYF. CDR3 sequence (DNA): TGTGCCTGGAGCCTATCGGGGGGCTACGAGCAGTACTTC.

This clonotype was picked up many times. The chain joins TRBV7-2 to TRBJ2-7, with a weak D call TRBD1 (5 bases). Germline-derived CDR1 and CDR2 are SGHTA and FQGNSA. The CDR3 runs to 14 residues. V shed 2 bases and J shed 4 bases, with 12 bases lying between them. CDR3 protein: CASSLLGRDYEQYF. CDR3 nucleotide sequence: TGTGCCAGCAGCTTACTCGGCAGGGATTACGAGCAGTACTTC.

This rearrangement joins TRBV20-1 to TRBJ1-1, with D unclear. V lost 3 bases and J 0 bases, leaving 17 bases between the germline ends. CDR3 length equals 16 residues. CDR1 is DFQATT and CDR2 is SNEGSKA in the germline V gene (reference sequence). In nucleotides, the CDR3 is TGCAGTGCTAGTTCGGCAGATATCAGCTTGAACACTGAAGCTTTCTTT. As protein: CSASSADISLNTEAFF.

There are a few counts of this clonotype. The V gene is TRBV7-2, the J gene TRBJ2-1; 10 bases match TRBD1. V was pared by 5 bases and J by 0 bases, with 4 bases of the junction left unmatched. Germline V lookup: CDR1 SGHTA, CDR2 FQGNSA. CDR3 length: 16 amino acids. CDR3 residues: CASSLRDRGSYNEQFF. CDR3 nucleotide sequence: TGTGCCAGCAGCCTTCGGGACAGGGGCTCCTACAATGAGCAGTTCTTC.

This clonotype was counted many times. V is TRBV28 and J is TRBJ2-7; possibly TRBD2 for D (6 bases). CDR1 and CDR2 from the germline V gene are MDHEN and SYDVKM. This CDR3 is 14 amino acids long. Trimming left V 7 bases short and J 4 bases short, with 17 bases between. The CDR3 is CASTTTSRAYEQYF. DNA for the CDR3: TGTGCCAGCACAACTACTAGCCGGGCGTACGAGCAGTACTTC.

This clonotype counts as medium-sized (0.01 to 0.1%). The gene calls are TRBV6-6 and TRBJ2-7, with TRBD1 as a possible D gene (5 bases). The CDR3 spans 15 residues. Germline loops: CDR1 MNHNY, CDR2 SVGAGI (reference sequence). V was cut by 5 bases and J by 2 bases, with 16 bases left in between. CDR3 loop: CASSNPQGQAYEQYF. The CDR3 bases are TGTGCCAGCAGTAACCCCCAGGGTCAAGCCTACGAGCAGTACTTC.

This clonotype is labeled as medium-sized. The rearrangement links TRBV27 to TRBJ2-1; D possibly corresponds to TRBD2 (5 bases). Trimming stripped 4 bases from V and 1 base from J, with 17 bases between. The CDR3 covers 17 residues. CDR1 and CDR2 (germline): MNHEY, SMNVEV (reference sequence). The CDR3 here is CASSYRPSSFSYNEQFF. The CDR3, as DNA: TGTGCCAGCAGTTACCGCCCTAGCTCTTTTTCCTACAATGAGCAGTTCTTC.

This clonotype turned up a few times. This rearrangement joins TRBV28 to TRBJ2-7; TRBD2 matches at 7 bases. Losses at the gene ends were 3 bases for V and 3 bases for J; bases not matched to a gene: 8. The germline CDR1 and CDR2 sequences are MDHEN and SYDVKM. This CDR3 is 15 amino acids long. The CDR3 spells CASSLGGTWDYEQYF. The CDR3 DNA is TGTGCCAGCAGTTTGGGGGGGACCTGGGACTACGAGCAGTACTTC.

This clonotype was observed at least ten times. The chain recombines TRBV7-3 with TRBJ2-1, with TRBD1 matching 8 bases. Trimming at V came to 2 bases and at J to 7 bases, leaving 7 bases not matched to a gene. This CDR3 is 15 amino acids long. Looked up from germline, CDR1 is SGHTA and CDR2 is FQGTGA. The CDR3 sequence: CASSLAGQVGNEQFF. The DNA of the CDR3 is TGTGCCAGCAGCTTAGCGGGACAGGTAGGGAATGAGCAGTTCTTC.

There are many counts of this clonotype. This sequence joins TRBV5-1 and TRBJ2-5, with D tentatively TRBD1 (5 bases). CDR3 size: 14 residues. V lost 0 bases and J lost 0, with 6 bases in between. CDR1 is SGHRS, CDR2 YFSETQ, per germline. CDR3 residues: CASSLGRDQETQYF. CDR3 coding DNA: TGCGCCAGCAGCTTGGGCAGGGACCAAGAGACCCAGTACTTC. The variable domain in full, completed from reference TRBV5-1 and TRBJ2-5, reads KAGVTQTPRYLIKTRGQQVTLSCSPISGHRSVSWYQQTPGQGLQFLFEYFSETQRNKGNFPGRFSGRQFSNSRSEMNVSTLELGDSALYLCASSLGRDQETQYFGPGTRLLVL.

By frequency in the sample, this clonotype is large (0.1 to 1%). The chain links TRBV7-3 to TRBJ2-3, with 8 nucleotides matching TRBD2. With 4 bases clipped from V and 4 bases from J, the junction kept 4 bases outside the gene matches. The CDR3 runs to 14 residues. Per germline, CDR1 SGHTA and CDR2 FQGTGA. The CDR3 spells CASSSDGGADTQYF. CDR3 in DNA: TGTGCCAGCAGCTCGGACGGGGGGGCAGATACGCAGTATTTT.

This clonotype showed up just a few times. The chain couples TRBV19 to TRBJ2-7; 10 bases align to TRBD2. The CDR3 is 16 residues long. Per the germline V gene, CDR1 is LNHDA and CDR2 is SQIVND (reference sequence). The ends lost 7 bases at V and 6 bases at J; junction bases unmatched: 15. Here the CDR3 reads CASTEWASGSAGEQYF. CDR3 bases: TGTGCCAGTACCGAATGGGCTAGCGGGAGCGCGGGCGAGCAGTACTTC.

About this clonotype: This may be a read error: a much more frequent sequence differs by one nucleotide. The genes are TRBV7-9 and TRBJ2-5; D remains ambiguous. Germline CDR1 reads SEHNR; CDR2 reads FQNEAQ (reference sequence). CDR3 length: 11 amino acids. DNA for the CDR3: TGTGCCAGCAGCTTAGAGGAGACCCGGTACTTC. Translation: CASSLEETRYF.

J is TRBJ1-2 and V is TRBV20-1; D perhaps matches TRBD1 (5 bases). CDR1 is DFQATT, CDR2 SNEGSKA, per germline (reference sequence). Trimming removed 0 bases at V and 8 bases at J, with 16 bases between. CDR3 size: 14 residues. The CDR3 DNA reads as TGCAGTGCTAGAGATCCGTTAGGGGTACGGGGCTACACCTTC. This encodes CSARDPLGVRGYTF.

This clonotype is labeled medium-sized (0.01 to 0.1%). The rearrangement joins TRBV6-2 or TRBV6-3 to TRBJ1-4; D not certain. The V end lost 4 bases, the J end lost 8 bases, and 14 bases lay between the germline ends. There are 14 residues in the CDR3. Germline CDR1 reads MNHEY; CDR2 reads SVGEGT. The CDR3 protein is CASSSVPFGEKLFF. The DNA for the CDR3 is TGTGCCAGCAGTTCCGTTCCATTTGGCGAAAAACTGTTTTTT.

A note on this clonotype: A much larger clone differs from this one at a single base, so this may be a read error. J is TRBJ2-2 and V is TRBV27; the D is unclear. V gave up 8 bases and J gave up 3 bases, with 22 bases separating them. The CDR3 length is 17 residues. Germline CDR1 MNHEY, CDR2 SMNVEV (reference sequence). CDR3 DNA: TGTGCCAGCTCCCGGCCCCTAGGCGCCGCGGACACCGGGGAGCTGTTTTTT. Translating it yields CASSRPLGAADTGELFF.

A few counts support this clonotype. The V gene is TRBV24-1, the J gene TRBJ2-6; a weak D match, TRBD1 (5 bases). Trimming left V 7 bases short and J 0 bases short, with 12 bases between. The length of the CDR3 is 16 residues. The germline V gene encodes CDR1 KGHDR and CDR2 SFDVKD. CDR3 in DNA: TGTGCCACCAGCCAGACAGTCTCCTCTGGGGCCAACGTCCTGACTTTC. Its translation: CATSQTVSSGANVLTF.

In this sample, this clonotype turned up many times. The V gene is TRBV6-5, the J gene TRBJ2-1; 8 bases match TRBD2. The germline gives CDR1 MNHEY, CDR2 SVGAGI. This CDR3 has 16 residues. V lost 4 bases to trimming and J lost 2 bases; unmatched junction nucleotides: 7. The CDR3 loop is CASSFLTSATYNEQFF. The CDR3 DNA is TGTGCCAGCAGTTTTTTGACTAGCGCAACCTACAATGAGCAGTTCTTC.

This clonotype was detected a few times. The rearrangement joins TRBV6-5 to TRBJ1-6; D gene uncertain. V lost 0 bases to trimming and J lost 13 bases, with 13 bases between them. Germline lookup yields CDR1 MNHEY and CDR2 SVGAGI. CDR3 length: 14 residues. The CDR3 coding sequence is TGTGCCAGCAGTTACTCGCGTGGACCTGCCCCCCTCCACTTT. Protein: CASSYSRGPAPLHF.

This clonotype is labeled medium-sized. The V and J genes are TRBV12-3 or TRBV12-4 and TRBJ1-1; TRBD1 matches 8 bases. V shed 5 bases and J 11 bases; nucleotides not matched to a gene: 4. The length of the CDR3 is 11 residues. CDR3 protein: CASSRQGLAFF. In nucleotides, the CDR3 is TGTGCCAGCAGTCGACAGGGGTTGGCTTTCTTT.

In its sample, this clonotype is medium-sized (0.01 to 0.1%). The chain is built from TRBV7-2 and TRBJ2-1; D not certain. The CDR3 consists of 14 residues. Trimming pared 1 base from V and 0 bases from J, leaving 4 bases between. Germline values: CDR1 SGHTA, CDR2 FQGNSA. CDR3 nucleotides: TGTGCCAGCAGCTTAGATCCCTCCTACAATGAGCAGTTCTTC. Amino acids: CASSLDPSYNEQFF. The full variable domain, completed using reference TRBV7-2 and TRBJ2-1, is GAGVSQSPSNKVTEKGKDVELRCDPISGHTALYWYRQSLGQGLEFLIYFQGNSAPDKSGLPSDRFSAERTGGSVSTLTIQRTQQEDSAVYLCASSLDPSYNEQFFGPGTRLTVL.

This clonotype has ten or more counts. This chain joins TRBV3-1 and TRBJ1-1; D unclear. V lost 3 bases to trimming and J lost 5 bases, with 7 bases between them. From germline, CDR1 is LGHDT and CDR2 YNNKEL (reference sequence). CDR3 length equals 12 residues. DNA of the CDR3: TGTGCCAGCAGCCATAGAACGACTGAAGCTTTCTTT. Its protein is CASSHRTTEAFF.

This clonotype was counted a few times. V usage is TRBV6-5 and J usage is TRBJ2-2; D is ambiguous. The germline V gene has CDR1 MNHEY and CDR2 SVGAGI. The length of the CDR3 is 14 residues. Trimming took 6 bases from V and 5 from J, leaving 13 bases between them. The CDR3 spells CASSSPMGTGELFF. CDR3 sequence (DNA): TGTGCCAGCAGCTCACCGATGGGTACCGGGGAGCTGTTTTTT.

The chain carries TRBV30 and TRBJ1-1; D is perhaps TRBD1 (6 bases). V shed 1 base and J shed 0 bases, with 12 bases lying between them. CDR1 and CDR2 (germline): GTSNPN, SVGIG (reference sequence). The length of the CDR3 is 15 residues. The CDR3: CAWSELQGLNTEAFF. The DNA of the CDR3 is TGTGCCTGGAGTGAACTCCAGGGGTTGAACACTGAAGCTTTCTTT.

This clonotype counts as medium-sized. The chain recombines TRBV12-3 or TRBV12-4 with TRBJ2-1; TRBD2 agrees at 7 bases. The CDR3 has 15 residues. Trimming took 3 bases from V and 0 from J; bases not matched to a gene: 2. In DNA form, the CDR3 reads TGTGCCAGCAGTTTTGGCGGGAGCTCCTACAATGAGCAGTTCTTC. Amino acid sequence: CASSFGGSSYNEQFF.

The chain joins TRBV6-5 to TRBJ2-3, with a possible D match to TRBD2 (5 bases). V was pared by 10 bases and J by 8 bases, with 19 bases between. The CDR3 length is 13 residues. Looked up from germline, CDR1 is MNHEY and CDR2 is SVGAGI. Here the CDR3 DNA reads TGTGCCACCTATACCACGTTGGCGGGTACGCAGTATTTT. Translated, it gives CATYTTLAGTQYF.

This clonotype was detected ten times or more. This chain joins TRBV5-1 and TRBJ2-3; D possibly corresponds to TRBD1 (6 bases). Per the germline V gene, CDR1 is SGHRS and CDR2 is YFSETQ. The CDR3 runs 15 residues. The V end lost 3 bases, the J end lost 4 bases, and 15 bases lay between the germline ends. CDR3 region: CASSSAGVSADTQYF. CDR3 sequence (DNA): TGCGCCAGCAGCTCCGCAGGGGTTAGCGCAGATACGCAGTATTTT. Together with reference TRBV5-1 and TRBJ2-3, the CDR3 gives the full variable domain: KAGVTQTPRYLIKTRGQQVTLSCSPISGHRSVSWYQQTPGQGLQFLFEYFSETQRNKGNFPGRFSGRQFSNSRSEMNVSTLELGDSALYLCASSSAGVSADTQYFGPGTRLTVL.

This clonotype has ten or more counts. The rearrangement links TRBV10-2 to TRBJ1-2, with a possible D match to TRBD1 (6 bases). The CDR3 sequence is 15 residues long. The germline V gene encodes CDR1 WSHSY and CDR2 SAAADI. The V end lost 7 bases, the J end lost 2 bases, and 17 bases lay between the germline ends. The CDR3 DNA follows: TGCGCCAGCATACGAGCTTACCAGGGGAACTATGGCTACACCTTC. Translated: CASIRAYQGNYGYTF.